The clone carrying this T cell receptor beta chain was seen ten or more times. Its specificity is not known. Researchers took RNA transcripts and amplified TCR beta CDR3 regions from them. RT-PCR in the first round used HTBI primers; a second-round multiplex PCR followed. TCRdb reanalysed the multiplex PCR reads using MiXCR and keeps one entry per CDR3 protein. Among 300,000 or so distinct CDR3 sequences listed, roughly 16% were seen once. Germline lookup yields CDR1 MGHRA and CDR2 YSYEKL. With 3 bases clipped from V and 4 bases from J, the junction kept 15 bases outside the gene matches. CDR3 length equals 19 residues. The data derive from a study of Graves' ophthalmopathy and Graves' hyperthyroidism. Broader study findings: This model predicted ophthalmopathy progression (sensitivity roughly 71%, specificity roughly 72%).

The specimen sequenced was peripheral blood. V is TRBV4-1 and J is TRBJ1-2; TRBD1 agrees at 12 bases. This clonotype was obtained from an adult man with Graves' ophthalmopathy. The CDR3 spells CASSQLPGQGARKGYGYTF. The CDR3, as DNA: TGCGCCAGCAGCCAGCTACCGGGACAGGGGGCGAGGAAAGGCTATGGCTACACCTTC.